The present TCR beta chain was sequenced within a study of shared clonotypes between healthy human individuals. Germline CDR1 reads SGHNT; CDR2 reads YYREEE (reference sequence). Between the trimmed V and J ends, which lost 10 bases and 5 bases, there was a span of 15 bases. The CDR3 totals 12 residues. Researchers divided each subset's genomic DNA evenly across several immunoSEQ plates. Each sorted subset replicate got 200 ng genomic DNA, roughly 30,000 genomes. The assay was immunoSEQ multiplex PCR, and TCRdb's table has in-frame clones only and misses some. Of roughly 2,000,000 clones listed, around 93% are singletons. Naive CD8 cells were CD45RO-negative, positively selected for CCR7, excluding terminally differentiated effector memory CD45RA+ cells.

V is TRBV5-4 and J is TRBJ2-5, with D tentatively TRBD2 (6 bases). Sequencing input: naive CD8+ T cells from PBMCs. The receptor's source is a man between 18 and 29 years old in good health. Some clones in this sample may be carry-over from other donors' samples. In DNA, the CDR3 is TGTGCCTGGGAGGAGGGGATTGAGACCCAGTACTTC. It is translated as CAWEEGIETQYF.